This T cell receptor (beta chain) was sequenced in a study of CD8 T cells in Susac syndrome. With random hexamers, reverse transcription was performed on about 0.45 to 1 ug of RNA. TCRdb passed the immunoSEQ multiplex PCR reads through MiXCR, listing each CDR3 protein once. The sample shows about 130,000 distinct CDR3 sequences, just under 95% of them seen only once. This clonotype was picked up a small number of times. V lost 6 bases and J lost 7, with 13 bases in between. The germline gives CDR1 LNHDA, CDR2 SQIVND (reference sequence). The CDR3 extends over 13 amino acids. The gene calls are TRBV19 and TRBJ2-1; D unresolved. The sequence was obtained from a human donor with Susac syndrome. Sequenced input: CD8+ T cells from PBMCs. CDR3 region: CASSAPGGNEQFF. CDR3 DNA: TGTGCCAGTAGCGCTCCGGGTGGAAATGAGCAGTTCTTC.